The 5 T cell receptor beta chains given below trace back to one sample, sequenced in a study of blood T cells in healthy people across ages. Using a J-beta primer mix together with a sample-barcoded 5' primer, a second PCR was run for roughly 7 to 12 cycles. In TCRdb, the 5' RACE reads were re-called with MiXCR into one record per CDR3 protein. Altogether about 640,000 distinct CDR3 sequences are present, under 70% being singletons, with the ten largest covering roughly 34%. Sequencing input: blood. The receptors stem from a man in his sixties in good health.

This clonotype came up a few times. The gene calls are TRBV5-1 and TRBJ1-1; maybe TRBD1 (5 bases). Germline V gene lookup returns CDR1 SGHRS and CDR2 YFSETQ. Trimming shortened V by 0 bases and J by 4 bases, and 13 bases separated the two germline ends. The CDR3 is made up of 15 amino acids. As DNA, the CDR3 is TGCGCCAGCAGCTTGGGCGGGGCACGGGGCACTGAAGCTTTCTTT. Its protein is CASSLGGARGTEAFF.

This chain connects TRBV12-3 or TRBV12-4 to TRBJ2-5; 9 nucleotides match TRBD2. This CDR3 spans 15 amino acids. V lost 6 bases to trimming and J lost 1 base; unmatched junction nucleotides: 6. The CDR3 spells CASRLRGGAQETQYF. For the CDR3, the DNA is TGTGCCAGCAGGCTCCGCGGGGGGGCCCAAGAGACCCAGTACTTC.

The rearrangement links TRBV29-1 to TRBJ1-5; a weak D match, TRBD1 (6 bases). This CDR3 has 14 residues. The germline V gene has CDR1 SQVTM and CDR2 ANQGSEA. CDR3 amino acids: CGAAGTNSNQPQHF. CDR3 in DNA: TGCGGGGCCGCCGGGACAAATAGCAATCAGCCCCAGCATTTT.

This clonotype was observed a handful of times. The J gene is TRBJ1-5, the V gene TRBV29-1; 10 bases line up with TRBD1. Looked up from germline, CDR1 is SQVTM and CDR2 is ANQGSEA. CDR3 length equals 15 residues. J was trimmed by 2 bases and V by 6 bases; bases with no gene match: 7. The CDR3 DNA follows: TGCAGCGTGGTGACAGGGGGCTCGGGCAATCAGCCCCAGCATTTT. Its protein is CSVVTGGSGNQPQHF.

This sequence joins TRBV6-6 and TRBJ2-5; possible D gene TRBD1, 6 bases. The CDR3 is 15 amino acids. Germline-derived CDR1 and CDR2 are MNHNY and SVGAGI (reference sequence). Deletions cut 2 bases from V and 0 bases from J, with 10 bases between. The CDR3 sequence is CASSYPRQDQETQYF. The CDR3, as DNA: TGTGCCAGCAGTTACCCCAGACAGGACCAAGAGACCCAGTACTTC.